Here is one T cell receptor beta chain with its context. The source of the sample is a study of OX40 agonist ivuxolimab in advanced cancers. Study details: From about 23 to 85 years was the age range, with a mean of around 60 years, and 65% to 90% were male.

Trimming left V 8 bases short and J 7 bases short, with 23 bases between. Germline-derived CDR1 and CDR2 are MNHEY and SVGAGI. This CDR3 spans 15 amino acids. Profiling relied on immunoSEQ multiplex PCR, and the TCRdb table lists in-frame clones only, not all of them. The sample records around 100,000 clones, roughly 89% being singletons. The source of this sequence is an adult with an advanced solid tumor such as melanoma, head and neck, liver or kidney cancer. The source was CD4+ or CD8+ T cells sorted from blood, collected in a trial of the OX40 agonist ivuxolimab. The chain employs TRBV6-5 and TRBJ1-1; tentatively, D is TRBD1 (5 bases). The CDR3 sequence: CASYPPVRGPGEAFF. DNA of the CDR3: TGTGCCAGCTACCCCCCAGTAAGGGGTCCCGGTGAAGCTTTCTTT.